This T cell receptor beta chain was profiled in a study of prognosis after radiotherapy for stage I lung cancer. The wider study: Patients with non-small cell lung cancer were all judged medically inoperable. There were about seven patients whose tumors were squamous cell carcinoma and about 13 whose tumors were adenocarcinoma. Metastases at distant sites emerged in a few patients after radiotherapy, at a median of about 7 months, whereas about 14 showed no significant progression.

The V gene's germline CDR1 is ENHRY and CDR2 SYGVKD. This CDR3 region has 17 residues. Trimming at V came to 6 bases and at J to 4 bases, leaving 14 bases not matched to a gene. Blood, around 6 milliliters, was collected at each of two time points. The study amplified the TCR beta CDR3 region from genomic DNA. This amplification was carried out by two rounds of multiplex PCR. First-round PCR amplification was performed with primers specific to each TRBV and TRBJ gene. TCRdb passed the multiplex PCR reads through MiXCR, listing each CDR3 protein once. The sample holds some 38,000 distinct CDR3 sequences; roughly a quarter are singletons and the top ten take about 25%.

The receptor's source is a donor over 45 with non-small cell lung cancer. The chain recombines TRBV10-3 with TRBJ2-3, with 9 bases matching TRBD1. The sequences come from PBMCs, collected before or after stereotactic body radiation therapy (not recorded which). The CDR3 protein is CAIRPGQGLGSSDTQYF. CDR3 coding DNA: TGTGCCATCAGACCGGGACAGGGCCTGGGTAGCTCAGATACGCAGTATTTT.